One and the same sample provided the 17 T cell receptor beta chains below, sequenced in a study of T-cell reconstitution after alpha-beta-depleted transplantation in children. The TCRbeta library incorporated unique molecular identifiers. TCRdb itself ran the PCR reads through MiXCR, one entry per CDR3 protein. The sample consists of over 400,000 distinct CDR3 sequences, roughly an eighth of them appearing once. The sequenced sample was PBMCs from the stem cell graft donor, obtained from the stem cell graft. Receptors were obtained from a human donor who donated a stem cell graft to a child with combined immunodeficiency.

This clonotype has a handful of counts. The chain is built from TRBV28 and TRBJ2-1; possibly TRBD2 for D (5 bases). V shed 3 bases and J shed 1 base, with 10 bases lying between them. This CDR3 is 15 amino acids long. Germline CDR1 and CDR2: MDHEN and SYDVKM. The CDR3 reads CASSFSLASYNEQFF. The CDR3 nucleotides read TGTGCCAGCAGTTTTAGCCTAGCTTCCTACAATGAGCAGTTCTTC.

This sequence joins TRBV2 and TRBJ1-5; 9 bases are shared with TRBD1. V dropped 6 bases and J dropped 6; count of bases not matched to a gene: 9. This CDR3 has 15 residues. Germline V gene data show CDR1 as SNHLY and CDR2 as FYNNEI. The CDR3 loop reads CASRNPRQGVQPQHF. The CDR3 coding sequence is TGTGCCAGCAGAAATCCGAGACAGGGGGTTCAGCCCCAGCATTTT.

This sequence joins TRBV15 and TRBJ2-1; D call uncertain. V shed 0 bases and J shed 7 bases, with 22 bases lying between them. Per the germline V gene, CDR1 is LNHNV and CDR2 is YYDKDF (reference sequence). The CDR3 consists of 18 residues. The CDR3 bases are TGTGCCACCAGCAGAGATAAGAGCCTAGGCCCTATGGTGAATGAGCAGTTCTTC. Translating it yields CATSRDKSLGPMVNEQFF.

This chain joins TRBV20-1 and TRBJ2-1; 9 nucleotides align to TRBD2. Germline V gene data show CDR1 as DFQATT and CDR2 as SNEGSKA (reference sequence). After removal of 2 bases from V and 3 bases from J, the junction contained 17 bases not matched to a gene. CDR3 length: 19 residues. The CDR3 reads CSARSKTEREARLYNEQFF. The CDR3 bases are TGCAGTGCTAGATCAAAAACTGAGCGGGAGGCCCGACTCTACAATGAGCAGTTCTTC.

This clonotype was counted only a few times. This sequence joins TRBV13 and TRBJ2-2; D unclear. The germline gives CDR1 PRHDT, CDR2 FYEKMQ (reference sequence). CDR3 length: 12 amino acids. Trimming stripped 5 bases from V and 7 bases from J, with 8 bases between. This CDR3 reads CASSPRNGELFF. The DNA for the CDR3 is TGTGCCAGCAGCCCCCGGAACGGGGAGCTGTTTTTT.

This clonotype was detected a few times. V gene TRBV6-5 combines with J gene TRBJ1-1; no reliable D call. The germline CDR1 and CDR2 sequences are MNHEY and SVGAGI. The CDR3 has 11 amino acids. Trimming cost V 7 bases and J 1 base, with 4 bases left between them. The CDR3 spells CASKGNTEAFF. CDR3 bases: TGTGCCAGCAAAGGGAACACTGAAGCTTTCTTT.

The chain recombines TRBV20-1 with TRBJ1-1, with D unclear. Trimming shortened V by 4 bases and J by 3 bases, and 21 bases separated the two germline ends. In germline, CDR1 is DFQATT, CDR2 SNEGSKA (reference sequence). There are 16 residues in the CDR3. The CDR3 nucleotides read TGCAGTGCTACCCATCTCCGGGCAGGTTGGGACACTGAAGCTTTCTTT. Its translation: CSATHLRAGWDTEAFF.

This clonotype was detected many times. The chain links TRBV29-1 to TRBJ2-2; 11 positions agree with TRBD2. From germline, CDR1 is SQVTM and CDR2 ANQGSEA. V gave up 5 bases and J gave up 3 bases; unmatched junction bases: 5. The CDR3 spans 15 residues. CDR3 loop: CSVNSGRVDTGELFF. The DNA for the CDR3 is TGCAGCGTTAATAGCGGGAGGGTCGACACCGGGGAGCTGTTTTTT.

This chain uses TRBV6-1 with TRBJ2-7, with 8 bases aligning to TRBD2. V was clipped by 4 bases and J by 1 base; unmatched bases: 3. The CDR3 has 14 residues. Germline CDR1 reads MNHNS; CDR2 reads SASEGT. This chain's CDR3 is CASSGSGMSYEQYF. The CDR3 coding sequence is TGTGCCAGCAGTGGTAGCGGGATGTCCTACGAGCAGTACTTC.

This clonotype showed up just a few times. The chain carries TRBV4-2 and TRBJ2-7, with 8 positions matching TRBD2. Germline-derived CDR1 and CDR2 are LGHNA and YNFKEQ. This CDR3 is 15 amino acids long. Trimming removed 0 bases from V and 7 bases from J; junction bases left unmatched: 8. In DNA, the CDR3 is TGTGCCAGCAGCCAAGAGACAGGACTAGCAGGAGAGCAGTACTTC. Protein product: CASSQETGLAGEQYF.

This clonotype was seen at least ten times. The chain uses TRBV27 and TRBJ2-2; 12 bases agree with TRBD2. The CDR3 is 16 amino acids. Per germline, CDR1 MNHEY and CDR2 SMNVEV (reference sequence). The V gene end was trimmed by 5 bases and the J gene end by 2 bases; junction bases not matched to a gene: 3. The CDR3 sequence: CASSTSGRTNTGELFF. The CDR3 nucleotides read TGTGCCAGCAGTACTAGCGGGAGGACAAACACCGGGGAGCTGTTTTTT.

The V and J genes are TRBV6-5 and TRBJ2-7; D gene unclear. Germline V gives CDR1 MNHEY, CDR2 SVGAGI. The length of the CDR3 is 14 residues. V was clipped by 2 bases and J by 1 base, with 9 bases between them. The CDR3 loop reads CASSYISRSYEQYF. The CDR3 coding sequence is TGTGCCAGCAGTTACATATCCAGGTCCTACGAGCAGTACTTC.

This clonotype was counted between two and nine times. The chain joins TRBV10-3 to TRBJ2-1; 8 bases match TRBD2. Germline CDR1 reads ENHRY; CDR2 reads SYGVKD. V lost 5 bases to trimming and J lost 7 bases; unmatched junction nucleotides: 10. The CDR3 is made up of 15 amino acids. As DNA, the CDR3 is TGTGCCATCAGTAAGGAAAGTAGCGGGAAGAATGAGCAGTTCTTC. Translated: CAISKESSGKNEQFF.

The chain employs TRBV4-2 and TRBJ2-1; 9 nucleotides agree with TRBD2. CDR3 length: 19 residues. Germline V gene lookup returns CDR1 LGHNA and CDR2 YNFKEQ. V was clipped by 7 bases and J by 7 bases; unmatched bases: 23. CDR3 bases: TGTGCCAGCACCCGCAGGGGAGAGGTAATGCCTAGCGGGGCAAATGAGCAGTTCTTC. Its translation: CASTRRGEVMPSGANEQFF.

This clonotype has more than one count but fewer than ten. This chain links TRBV12-3 or TRBV12-4 with TRBJ2-6; D unresolved. Deletions cut 5 bases from V and 1 base from J, with 9 bases between. This CDR3 spans 15 amino acids. The CDR3 spells CASSLYGSGANVLTF. CDR3 nucleotide sequence: TGTGCCAGCAGTCTATATGGTTCTGGGGCCAACGTCCTGACTTTC.

This clonotype was counted only a few times. The chain links TRBV2 to TRBJ2-5; D is undetermined. Trimming removed 6 bases from V and 5 bases from J, with 7 bases in between. This CDR3 is built from 11 residues. The germline gives CDR1 SNHLY, CDR2 FYNNEI. In DNA, the CDR3 is TGTGCCAGCAGGTTTATGGAGACCCAGTACTTC. Protein sequence: CASRFMETQYF. Full variable domain (outside the CDR3, taken from reference TRBV2 and TRBJ2-5): EPEVTQTPSHQVTQMGQEVILRCVPISNHLYFYWYRQILGQKVEFLVSFYNNEISEKSEIFDDQFSVERPDGSNFTLKIRSTKLEDSAMYFCASRFMETQYFGPGTRLLVL.

This clonotype has just a few counts. The CDR3 DNA reads as TGCAGCGGTGGACAGGGAAGGAACACTGAAGCTTTCTTT. Amino acid sequence: CSGGQGRNTEAFF. V usage is TRBV29-1 and J usage is TRBJ1-1; TRBD1 agrees at 8 bases. J was trimmed by 1 base and V by 7 bases; bases with no gene match: 5. The germline gives CDR1 SQVTM, CDR2 ANQGSEA. There are 13 residues in the CDR3.